A single T cell receptor (beta chain) is shown here with its context. Its antigen is unknown. This sample is part of a study of radiation and T cells in renal cell carcinoma. Whole-study findings and limits: In blood, top tumor clones expanded by 2 weeks, shrinking by 4.

Sample time point: blood 4 weeks post-SBRT, at nephrectomy. Treatment denoted: 15 Gy SBRT to primary tumor, nephrectomy 4 weeks later. Nephrectomy followed 15 Gy stereotactic body radiation by 4 weeks. The tumor was a clear cell renal cell carcinoma. Method: immunoSEQ multiplex PCR; TCRdb's copy keeps in-frame clones and lacks some. Altogether roughly 170,000 clones are present, 88% being singletons, with the ten largest covering approximately 11%. Germline V gene sequence: CDR1 MNHEY, CDR2 SVGAGI. CDR3 length: 13 amino acids. Trimming removed 5 bases at V and 4 bases at J, with 9 bases between. The chain employs TRBV6-5 and TRBJ1-5, with a tentative D call TRBD1 (5 bases). The sequence was obtained from a woman aged 45 to 65 with renal cell carcinoma. The sequences come from blood, collected from a patient whose treatment included radiotherapy and nephrectomy. The CDR3 nucleotides are TGTGCCAGCAGTGCCGACAGAAATCAGCCCCAGCATTTT. Amino acids: CASSADRNQPQHF.